This section outlines one T cell receptor (beta chain) sequence together with its context. This record comes from a study of technical replicates of blood from a few donors. The CDR3 loop spans 13 amino acids. The germline gives CDR1 SQVTM, CDR2 ANQGSEA. The V and J ends lost 4 bases and 7 bases respectively, with 14 bases between them. Only in-frame clones appear in the TCRdb table, and some are missing; sequencing was by immunoSEQ multiplex PCR. The data hold about 66,000 clones, with 88% observed a single time. The genes are TRBV29-1 and TRBJ1-5; D is uncertain. The material sequenced was PBMCs. The receptor comes from a human donor in good health. Some clones in this sample may be carry-over from other donors' samples. The CDR3 sequence: CSVGADPGQPQHF. The CDR3 nucleotides read TGCAGCGTTGGGGCCGATCCTGGGCAGCCCCAGCATTTT.